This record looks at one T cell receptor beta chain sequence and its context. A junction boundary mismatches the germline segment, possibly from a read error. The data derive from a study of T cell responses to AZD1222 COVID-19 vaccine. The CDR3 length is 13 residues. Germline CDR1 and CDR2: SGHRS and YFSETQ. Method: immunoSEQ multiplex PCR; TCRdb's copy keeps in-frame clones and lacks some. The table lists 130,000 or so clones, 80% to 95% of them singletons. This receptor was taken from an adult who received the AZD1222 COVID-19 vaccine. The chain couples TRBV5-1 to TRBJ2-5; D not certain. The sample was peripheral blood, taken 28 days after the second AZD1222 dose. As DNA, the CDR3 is TGCGCCAGCAGTTTGGATATCCAAGAGACCCAGTACTTC. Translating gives CASSLDIQETQYF.